This TCR beta chain was captured by sequencing in a study of regulatory T cells in long-lasting Graves disease. Germline assignment: CDR1 SGHDT and CDR2 YYEEEE. There are 17 residues in the CDR3. Deletions cut 0 bases from V and 0 bases from J, with 15 bases between. Time point reported: persistent/refractory GD, antithyroid drugs over 5 years with positive TRAb. The authors made the TCR library using RNA they extracted from PBMCs. HTBI primers from iRepertoire and Arm-PCR of CDR3 regions yielded the TCR beta libraries. Using its own MiXCR run on the multiplex PCR reads, TCRdb lists one record per CDR3 protein. The sample includes a few hundred thousand distinct CDR3 sequences, around 23% of them seen just once.

This sequence originates from a woman in her 40s with Graves disease. The J gene is TRBJ1-1, the V gene TRBV5-6; TRBD1 might be the D (5 bases). Specimen: peripheral blood mononuclear cells (PBMCs), collected when the disease was refractory, from a patient treated with antithyroid drugs. CDR3 loop: CASSLGGSGPMNTEAFF. The CDR3 coding sequence is TGTGCCAGCAGCTTGGGGGGTTCGGGGCCTATGAACACTGAAGCTTTCTTT.